These 25 T cell receptor beta chains came from one sample sequenced in a study of blood T cell repertoires in COVID-19. Using immunoSEQ multiplex PCR, the repertoire was profiled, and TCRdb retains in-frame clones only, with some absent. The sample consists of over 95,000 clones, around 84% of them appearing once. Sequencing input: peripheral blood. These receptors were collected from a man aged 35-49 years with acute or convalescent COVID-19.

This clone was detected only once. V and J are TRBV7-2 and TRBJ2-2; 14 nucleotides line up with TRBD2. V lost 4 bases, J lost 5 bases, and 9 bases stayed unmatched. The CDR3 covers 18 residues. Per germline, CDR1 SGHTA and CDR2 FQGNSA. This CDR3 reads CASSSGLAGASGTGELFF. CDR3 sequence (DNA): TGTGCCAGCAGCTCGGGACTAGCGGGGGCCTCGGGGACCGGGGAGCTGTTTTTT.

This clone was seen only a few times. The chain carries TRBV13 and TRBJ2-7; maybe TRBD1 (6 bases). The CDR3 has 15 residues. Germline V gene data show CDR1 as PRHDT and CDR2 as FYEKMQ (reference sequence). V was trimmed by 0 bases and J by 2 bases, leaving 11 bases between them. The CDR3 spells CASSLGRRGTYEQYF. CDR3 coding DNA: TGTGCCAGCAGCTTAGGGCGCAGGGGAACCTACGAGCAGTACTTC.

The chain carries TRBV10-3 and TRBJ1-2, with D uncertain. CDR1 is ENHRY, CDR2 SYGVKD, per germline. The CDR3 contains 15 residues. Trimming took off 4 bases at V and 8 bases at J, with 20 bases between the two ends. The CDR3 region is CAISVDRVVKWGYTF. The CDR3 DNA reads as TGTGCCATCAGTGTAGACCGGGTGGTAAAATGGGGCTACACCTTC.

The genes are TRBV10-3 and TRBJ2-3; 13 nucleotides agree with TRBD2. The CDR3 loop spans 16 amino acids. Germline values: CDR1 ENHRY, CDR2 SYGVKD. V gave up 2 bases and J gave up 2 bases; unmatched junction bases: 1. Written as DNA, the CDR3 is TGTGCCATCAGTGAGGGACTAGCGGGGGCCACAGATACGCAGTATTTT. Translating gives CAISEGLAGATDTQYF.

This clone was picked up one time. This chain links TRBV19 with TRBJ2-7, with D possibly TRBD1 on 5 matching bases. Germline V gene data show CDR1 as LNHDA and CDR2 as SQIVND (reference sequence). The V gene lost 5 bases and the J gene lost 5 bases, with 13 bases spanning the gap. The CDR3 loop spans 13 amino acids. CDR3 region: CASSLRTPDEQYF. CDR3 bases: TGTGCCAGTAGTCTCCGGACACCCGACGAGCAGTACTTC.

The CDR3 reads CASSQVGAERTHTEAFF. CDR3 nucleotides: TGTGCCAGCAGCCAAGTGGGGGCAGAAAGGACCCACACTGAAGCTTTCTTT. The rearrangement links TRBV3-1 (or the pseudogene TRBV3-2) to TRBJ1-1; a weak D match, TRBD1 (6 bases). The V and J ends lost 1 base and 3 bases respectively, with 18 bases between them. CDR1 and CDR2 (germline): LGHDT, YNNKEL (reference sequence). CDR3 length: 17 residues.

The chain links TRBV12-5 to TRBJ2-3, with 7 positions matching TRBD1. V dropped 0 bases and J dropped 6; count of bases not matched to a gene: 0. The CDR3 spans 13 residues. CDR1 and CDR2 (germline): LGHNT, FRNRAP. DNA of the CDR3: TGTGCTAGTGGTTTGGTACAGGGGGATACGCAGTATTTT. Encoded protein: CASGLVQGDTQYF.

The rearrangement uses TRBV11-3 and TRBJ2-3; D may be TRBD2 (7 bases). CDR3 length: 14 residues. Per the germline V gene, CDR1 is SGHNT and CDR2 is YENEEA. V gave up 5 bases and J gave up 4 bases, with 13 bases separating them. CDR3: CASSPGGQADTQYF. The DNA for the CDR3 is TGTGCCAGCAGCCCCGGGGGGCAGGCAGATACGCAGTATTTT.

The rearrangement uses TRBV19 and TRBJ1-2, with D possibly matching TRBD1 (6 bases). V was clipped by 7 bases and J by 0 bases, with 9 bases between them. The germline V gene has CDR1 LNHDA and CDR2 SQIVND (reference sequence). The length of the CDR3 is 13 residues. The CDR3 sequence: CASTDSTNYGYTF. The CDR3 DNA follows: TGTGCCAGTACGGACAGCACTAACTATGGCTACACCTTC.

The V call is TRBV5-1, the J call TRBJ2-7, with 8 bases fitting TRBD2. The CDR3 contains 15 residues. J lost 5 bases, V lost 2 bases, and 9 bases had no gene match. Germline-derived CDR1 and CDR2 are SGHRS and YFSETQ. CDR3 residues: CASSFWDSGGDEQYF. The DNA for the CDR3 is TGCGCCAGCAGCTTTTGGGACTCCGGGGGGGACGAGCAGTACTTC.

The genes are TRBV9 and TRBJ2-1; the match to TRBD2 covers 8 bases. The ends lost 4 bases at V and 6 bases at J; junction bases unmatched: 12. The CDR3 is made up of 16 amino acids. CDR1 SGDLS and CDR2 YYNGEE come from the germline V gene. The CDR3: CASSSTPGGGLNEQFF. CDR3 coding DNA: TGTGCCAGCAGCTCAACCCCGGGGGGGGGTCTCAATGAGCAGTTCTTC.

The chain uses TRBV7-6 and TRBJ2-3; a possible D gene is TRBD1 (5 bases). The CDR3 has 15 amino acids. Trimming left V 4 bases short and J 5 bases short, with 16 bases between. Germline CDR1 reads SGHVS; CDR2 reads FNYEAQ. This chain's CDR3 is CASSSTGPWGDTQYF. For the CDR3, the DNA is TGTGCCAGCAGCTCTACAGGCCCGTGGGGAGATACGCAGTATTTT.

The rearrangement links TRBV2 to TRBJ1-5; TRBD1 might be the D (6 bases). The CDR3 covers 13 residues. V dropped 8 bases and J dropped 6 bases, with 14 bases sitting between them. Germline values: CDR1 SNHLY, CDR2 FYNNEI. The CDR3 DNA reads as TGTGCCAGCCGCAGGGGTATGAGTCAGCCCCAGCATTTT. Amino acid sequence: CASRRGMSQPQHF.

The J gene is TRBJ1-6, the V gene TRBV12-3 or TRBV12-4; D gene unclear. The CDR3 totals 12 residues. V lost 2 bases and J 12 bases, leaving 8 bases between the germline ends. CDR3 amino acids: CASSLTRLPLHF. For the CDR3, the DNA is TGTGCCAGCAGTTTAACTCGACTACCCCTCCACTTT.

The V call is TRBV12-3 or TRBV12-4, the J call TRBJ1-1; D ambiguous. CDR3 size: 13 residues. V was cut by 1 base and J by 6 bases, with 9 bases left in between. As DNA, the CDR3 is TGTGCCAGCAGTTTAGTTAAGAGTTCTGAAGCTTTCTTT. Protein sequence: CASSLVKSSEAFF.

V usage is TRBV9 and J usage is TRBJ1-2; 8 bases align to TRBD1. The CDR3 runs to 16 residues. After removal of 3 bases from V and 2 bases from J, the junction contained 9 bases not matched to a gene. Germline assignment: CDR1 SGDLS and CDR2 YYNGEE. CDR3 nucleotide sequence: TGTGCCAGCAGCGAAGCCTCCGGGACAGGCAACTATGGCTACACCTTC. Protein sequence: CASSEASGTGNYGYTF.

CDR3 loop: CASMVGVQYF. CDR3 in DNA: TGTGCCAGCATGGTGGGCGTGCAGTACTTC. This chain uses TRBV2 with TRBJ2-7; D is unresolved. V shed 7 bases and J shed 9 bases, with 10 bases lying between them. The germline V gene encodes CDR1 SNHLY and CDR2 FYNNEI. CDR3 length: 10 amino acids.

The chain couples TRBV7-2 to TRBJ2-1; D uncertain. CDR3 length: 14 residues. CDR1 and CDR2 (germline): SGHTA, FQGNSA. V was cut by 1 base and J by 7 bases, with 11 bases left in between. CDR3 protein: CASSLDRTGNEQFF. For the CDR3, the DNA is TGTGCCAGCAGCTTAGACCGAACGGGTAATGAGCAGTTCTTC.

The chain is built from TRBV7-7 and TRBJ1-3, with 9 positions matching TRBD1. The CDR3 spans 17 residues. V gave up 5 bases and J gave up 0 bases; unmatched junction bases: 8. CDR1 SSHAT and CDR2 FNYEAQ come from the germline V gene (reference sequence). The chain's CDR3 is CASSTRDREISGNTIYF. The CDR3 DNA sequence: TGTGCCAGCAGCACCCGGGACAGGGAGATCTCTGGAAACACCATATATTTT.

The gene calls are TRBV5-1 and TRBJ2-1, with a tentative D call TRBD1 (6 bases). The CDR3 sequence is 15 residues long. Trimming took 0 bases from V and 4 from J, leaving 11 bases between them. Germline CDR1 and CDR2: SGHRS and YFSETQ. DNA for the CDR3: TGCGCCAGCAGCTTGGGACAGGATCTGTACAATGAGCAGTTCTTC. This sequence encodes CASSLGQDLYNEQFF.

The chain joins TRBV18 to TRBJ1-1; D perhaps matches TRBD1 (5 bases). This CDR3 has 13 amino acids. V lost 4 bases and J 1 base, leaving 7 bases between the germline ends. Germline lookup yields CDR1 KGHSH and CDR2 LQKENI. The CDR3 coding sequence is TGTGCCAGCTCACTAGACAGGAACACTGAAGCTTTCTTT. Amino acid sequence: CASSLDRNTEAFF.

V gene TRBV3-1 (or the pseudogene TRBV3-2) combines with J gene TRBJ2-7; TRBD1 aligns across 10 bases. The J segment lost 4 bases and the V segment lost 3 bases, leaving 3 bases of the junction unmatched. Germline V lookup: CDR1 LGHDT, CDR2 YNNKEL (reference sequence). This CDR3 contains 14 residues. CDR3 DNA sequence: TGTGCCAGCAGCCAGGGACAGGGGAATTACGAGCAGTACTTC. It encodes CASSQGQGNYEQYF.

J is TRBJ2-1 and V is TRBV6-1, with 8 bases aligning to TRBD1. Per germline, CDR1 MNHNS and CDR2 SASEGT. This CDR3 comprises 15 residues. The ends lost 3 bases at V and 8 bases at J; junction bases unmatched: 9. CDR3 sequence reads: CASSDDRGSTHEQFF. The DNA for the CDR3 is TGTGCCAGCAGTGACGACAGGGGTTCTACACATGAGCAGTTCTTC.

This clone came up once. The chain couples TRBV7-3 to TRBJ2-2, with D perhaps TRBD2 (6 bases). The CDR3 runs to 15 residues. V was shortened by 1 base and J by 1 base, with 7 bases between the two germline ends. In germline, CDR1 is SGHTA, CDR2 FQGTGA. In DNA form, the CDR3 reads TGTGCCAGCAGCTTAAATAGCGGGAACACCGGGGAGCTGTTTTTT. Protein sequence: CASSLNSGNTGELFF.

The chain is built from TRBV5-1 and TRBJ1-2; no reliable D call. Germline CDR1 reads SGHRS; CDR2 reads YFSETQ. V lost 0 bases, J lost 2 bases, and 8 bases lay in between. The CDR3 runs to 14 residues. The CDR3 DNA is TGCGCCAGCAGCTTGGAACAGAGCAACTATGGCTACACCTTC. Its translation is CASSLEQSNYGYTF.